This record looks at one T cell receptor beta chain sequence and its context. Its matching antigen is unknown. Assay used: immunoSEQ multiplex PCR; TCRdb lists only in-frame clones, some missing. The sample shows fewer than 3 million clones, roughly 92% of them seen only once. This sample was taken from a study of shared clonotypes between healthy human individuals. The study's findings and limits: A handful of donors shared approximately 5% of their naive CD4 clonotypes. Clonotypes shared by all four donors outscored non-shared clonotypes in generation probability.

This CDR3 contains 14 residues. Germline V gene sequence: CDR1 SGHTA, CDR2 FQGTGA. Trimming at V came to 4 bases and at J to 8 bases, leaving 6 bases not matched to a gene. There were only Caucasian adults among the donors, and all lived in Nashville, Tennessee. Naive CD4+ cells were CD45RA-selected; the remaining cells were memory. The chain couples TRBV7-3 to TRBJ2-1; the match to TRBD1 covers 9 bases. The sample consisted of naive CD4+ T cells from PBMCs. Subset defined: CD45RA+ positively selected. The sequence was obtained from a man in his late teens or twenties in good health. Some clones in this sample may be carry-over from other donors' samples. The CDR3 region is CASSSGTGRDEQFF. CDR3 coding DNA: TGTGCCAGCAGCTCCGGGACAGGGCGCGATGAGCAGTTCTTC.